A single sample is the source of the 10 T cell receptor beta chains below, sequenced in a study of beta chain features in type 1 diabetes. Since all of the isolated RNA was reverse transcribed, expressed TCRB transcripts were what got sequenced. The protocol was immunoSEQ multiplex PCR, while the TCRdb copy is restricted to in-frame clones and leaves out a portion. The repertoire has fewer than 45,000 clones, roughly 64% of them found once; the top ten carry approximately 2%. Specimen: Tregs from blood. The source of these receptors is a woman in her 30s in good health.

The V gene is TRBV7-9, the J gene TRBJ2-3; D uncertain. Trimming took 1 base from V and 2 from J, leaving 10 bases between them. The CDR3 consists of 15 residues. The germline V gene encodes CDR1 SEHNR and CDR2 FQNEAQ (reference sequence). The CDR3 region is CASSLGRGNTDTQYF. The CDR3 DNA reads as TGTGCCAGCAGCTTAGGGCGCGGAAACACAGATACGCAGTATTTT.

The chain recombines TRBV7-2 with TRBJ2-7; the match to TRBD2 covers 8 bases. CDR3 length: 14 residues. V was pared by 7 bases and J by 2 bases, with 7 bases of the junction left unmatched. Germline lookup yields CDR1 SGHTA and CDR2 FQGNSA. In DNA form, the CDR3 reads TGTGCCAGCACAACATTAGCGGGACCCTACGAGCAGTACTTC. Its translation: CASTTLAGPYEQYF.

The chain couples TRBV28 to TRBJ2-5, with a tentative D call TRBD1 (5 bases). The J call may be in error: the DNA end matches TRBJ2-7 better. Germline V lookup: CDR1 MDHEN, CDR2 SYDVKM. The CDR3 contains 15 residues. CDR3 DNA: TGTGCCAGCAGGCAGACAGTTTTAATGTCCTACGAGCAGTACTTC. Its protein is CASRQTVLMSYEQYF.

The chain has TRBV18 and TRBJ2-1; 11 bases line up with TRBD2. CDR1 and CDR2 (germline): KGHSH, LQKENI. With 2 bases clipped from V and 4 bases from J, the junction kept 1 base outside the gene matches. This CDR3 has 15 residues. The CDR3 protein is CASSPTSGRYNEQFF. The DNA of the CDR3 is TGTGCCAGCTCACCAACTAGCGGGAGATACAATGAGCAGTTCTTC.

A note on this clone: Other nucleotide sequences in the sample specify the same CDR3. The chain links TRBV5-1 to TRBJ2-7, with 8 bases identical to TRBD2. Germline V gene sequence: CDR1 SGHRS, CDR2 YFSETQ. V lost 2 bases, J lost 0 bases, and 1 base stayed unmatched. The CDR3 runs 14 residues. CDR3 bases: TGCGCCAGCAGCTTAACTAGCGGCTCCTACGAGCAGTACTTC. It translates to CASSLTSGSYEQYF.

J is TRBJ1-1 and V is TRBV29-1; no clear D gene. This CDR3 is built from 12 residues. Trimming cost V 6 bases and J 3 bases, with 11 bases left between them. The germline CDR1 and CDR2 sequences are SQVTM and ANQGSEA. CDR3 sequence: CSVIPSDTEAFF. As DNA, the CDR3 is TGCAGCGTCATCCCGTCGGACACTGAAGCTTTCTTT.

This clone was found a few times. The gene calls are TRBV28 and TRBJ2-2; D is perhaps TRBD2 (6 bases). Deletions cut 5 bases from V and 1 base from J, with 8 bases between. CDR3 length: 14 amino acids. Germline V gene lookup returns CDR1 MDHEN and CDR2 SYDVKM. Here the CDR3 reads CASSSGQNTGELFF. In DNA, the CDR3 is TGTGCCAGCAGTAGCGGGCAGAACACCGGGGAGCTGTTTTTT.

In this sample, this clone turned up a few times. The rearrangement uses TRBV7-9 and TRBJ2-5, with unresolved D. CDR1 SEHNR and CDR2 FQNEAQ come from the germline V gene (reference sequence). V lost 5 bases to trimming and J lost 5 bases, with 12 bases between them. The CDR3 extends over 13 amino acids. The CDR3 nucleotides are TGTGCCAGCAGCCCGACTGGTCAGGAGACCCAGTACTTC. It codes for CASSPTGQETQYF.

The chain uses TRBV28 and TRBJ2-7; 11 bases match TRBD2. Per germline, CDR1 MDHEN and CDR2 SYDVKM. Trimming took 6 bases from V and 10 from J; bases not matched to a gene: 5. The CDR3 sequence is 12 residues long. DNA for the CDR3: TGTGCCAGCAGAGAACTAGCGGGAGCCCAGTACTTC. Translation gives CASRELAGAQYF.

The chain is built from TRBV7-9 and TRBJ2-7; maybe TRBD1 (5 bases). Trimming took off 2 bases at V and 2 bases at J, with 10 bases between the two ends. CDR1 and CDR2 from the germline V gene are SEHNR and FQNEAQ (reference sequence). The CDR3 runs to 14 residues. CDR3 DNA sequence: TGTGCCAGCAGCTTACCCGGACACACCTACGAGCAGTACTTC. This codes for CASSLPGHTYEQYF. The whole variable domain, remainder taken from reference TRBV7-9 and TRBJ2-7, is DTGVSQNPRHKITKRGQNVTFRCDPISEHNRLYWYRQTLGQGPEFLTYFQNEAQLEKSRLLSDRFSAERPKGSFSTLEIQRTEQGDSAMYLCASSLPGHTYEQYFGPGTRLTVT.